This T cell receptor beta chain was found in a study of cytomegalovirus exposure and HLA in healthy donors. Deletions cut 1 base from V and 2 bases from J, with 16 bases between. Germline CDR1 is SGDLS and CDR2 is YYNGEE. CDR3 length: 16 residues. The PCR was carried out with 60 Vbeta primers and 13 Jbeta primers. The assay was immunoSEQ multiplex PCR, and TCRdb's table has in-frame clones only and misses some. The profile shows some 65,000 clones, approximately 82% of them singletons. The specimen sequenced was PBMCs. V usage is TRBV9 and J usage is TRBJ2-7; possibly TRBD1 for D (6 bases). This TCR was recovered from a woman between 40 and 55 years old in good health and CMV-seropositive. The CDR3 nucleotides read TGTGCCAGCAGCGTACACCCGACAGGTCTTCCCTACGAGCAGTACTTC. It yields the protein CASSVHPTGLPYEQYF.